This entry concerns a single TCR beta chain. This entry comes from a study of blood T cell repertoires in COVID-19. As for the study in general: Spain, Italy and the United States supplied samples that represented acute and convalescent COVID-19.

Enrolled during active infection, Seattle patients were then followed longitudinally. The V and J ends lost 6 bases and 7 bases, in that order; junction bases with no gene match: 4. There are 13 residues in the CDR3. CDR1 is MNHEY, CDR2 SMNVEV, per germline (reference sequence). How the authors handled the data: Nucleated cell counts were estimated from reference gene primer amplification. Produced via immunoSEQ multiplex PCR; TCRdb's table is partial and in-frame only. The V and J calls and clone size are taken from that table; D and trimming were inferred from the DNA. This sample has about 370,000 clones, with 89% found just once.

The receptor comes from a woman in her thirties with COVID-19, enrolled during active disease. Sample: peripheral blood. The chain combines TRBV27 with TRBJ1-4, with TRBD1 matching over 8 bases. The CDR3 loop is CASSGQGSEKLFF. For the CDR3, the DNA is TGTGCCAGCAGCGGACAGGGTTCTGAAAAACTGTTTTTT.